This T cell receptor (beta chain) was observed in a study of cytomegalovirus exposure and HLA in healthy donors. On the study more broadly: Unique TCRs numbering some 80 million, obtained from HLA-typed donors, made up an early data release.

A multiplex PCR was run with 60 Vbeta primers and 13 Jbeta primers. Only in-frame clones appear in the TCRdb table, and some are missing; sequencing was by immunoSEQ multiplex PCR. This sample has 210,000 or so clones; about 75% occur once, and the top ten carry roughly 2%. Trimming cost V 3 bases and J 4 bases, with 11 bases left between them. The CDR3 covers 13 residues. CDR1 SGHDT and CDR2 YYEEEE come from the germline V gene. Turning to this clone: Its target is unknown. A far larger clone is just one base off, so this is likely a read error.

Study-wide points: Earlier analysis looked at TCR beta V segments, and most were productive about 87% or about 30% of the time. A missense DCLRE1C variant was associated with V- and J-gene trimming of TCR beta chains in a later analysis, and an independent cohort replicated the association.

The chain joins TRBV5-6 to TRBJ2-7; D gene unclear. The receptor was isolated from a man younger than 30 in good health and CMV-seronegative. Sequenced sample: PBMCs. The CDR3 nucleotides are TGTGCCAGCAGCTCGCACACCCAGTACGAGCAGTACTTC. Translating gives CASSSHTQYEQYF.